At least ten counts were recorded for the clone carrying this T cell receptor (beta chain). The sample belongs to a study of human T cells and chemical hapten exposure. The CDR3 contains 14 residues. Trimming cost V 5 bases and J 1 base, with 11 bases left between them. This sample's time point: patch test 2, 6 weeks after DPC sensitization. Treatment: therapeutic diphenylcyclopropenone sensitization with weekly scalp DPC. TCRdb called the RACE reads again in MiXCR, with one record for every CDR3 protein. This sample has over 100,000 distinct CDR3 sequences; roughly 9% occur once, and the top ten carry 2.5% to 3.5%.

The material was whole blood, obtained in connection with sensitization to the hapten diphenylcyclopropenone (DPC). The V and J genes are TRBV12-3 or TRBV12-4 and TRBJ2-5, with D unclear. The sequence was collected from a woman aged 40 to 50 with alopecia areata. Some clones in this sample may be carry-over from other donors' samples. CDR3 amino acids: CASSPSWGQETQYF. For the CDR3, the DNA is TGTGCCAGCAGTCCTAGTTGGGGCCAAGAGACCCAGTACTTC.